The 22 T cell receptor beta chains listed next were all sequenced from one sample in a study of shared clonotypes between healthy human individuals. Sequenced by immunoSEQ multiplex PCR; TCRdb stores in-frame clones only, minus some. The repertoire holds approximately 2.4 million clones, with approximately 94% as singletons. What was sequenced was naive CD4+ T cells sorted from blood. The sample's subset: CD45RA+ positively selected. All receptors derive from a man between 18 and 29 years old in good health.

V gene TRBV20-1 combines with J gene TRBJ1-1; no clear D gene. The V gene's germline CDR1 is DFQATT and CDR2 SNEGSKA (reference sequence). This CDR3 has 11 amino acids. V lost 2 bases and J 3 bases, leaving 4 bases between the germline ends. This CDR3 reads CSARPYTEAFF. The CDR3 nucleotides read TGCAGTGCTAGACCGTACACTGAAGCTTTCTTT.

This CDR3 reads CASSPRQGGEGNTIYF. For the CDR3, the DNA is TGTGCCAGCAGCCCAAGACAGGGAGGAGAAGGAAACACCATATATTTT. The chain carries TRBV7-8 and TRBJ1-3; 7 bases fit TRBD1. V was clipped by 5 bases and J by 4 bases; unmatched bases: 11. Germline CDR1 and CDR2: SGHVS and FQNEAQ. The CDR3 extends over 16 amino acids.

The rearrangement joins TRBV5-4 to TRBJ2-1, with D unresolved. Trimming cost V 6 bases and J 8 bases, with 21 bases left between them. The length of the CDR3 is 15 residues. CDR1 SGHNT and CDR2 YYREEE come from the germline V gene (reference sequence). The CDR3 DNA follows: TGTGCCAGCACCTCCGTGGGCGCCCTCGGAGATGAGCAGTTCTTC. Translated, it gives CASTSVGALGDEQFF.

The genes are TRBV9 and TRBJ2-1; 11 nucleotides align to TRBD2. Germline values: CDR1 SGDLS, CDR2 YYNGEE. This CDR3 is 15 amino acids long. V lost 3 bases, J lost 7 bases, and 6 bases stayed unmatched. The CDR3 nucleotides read TGTGCCAGCAGCGATCTAGCGGGGGGCTTGAATGAGCAGTTCTTC. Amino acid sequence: CASSDLAGGLNEQFF.

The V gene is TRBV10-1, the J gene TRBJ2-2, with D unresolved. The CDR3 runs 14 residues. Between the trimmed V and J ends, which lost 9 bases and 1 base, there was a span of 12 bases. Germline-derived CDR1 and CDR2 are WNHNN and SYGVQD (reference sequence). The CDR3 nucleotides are TGCGCCAGGCCAGGTATATTGAACACCGGGGAGCTGTTTTTT. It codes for CARPGILNTGELFF.

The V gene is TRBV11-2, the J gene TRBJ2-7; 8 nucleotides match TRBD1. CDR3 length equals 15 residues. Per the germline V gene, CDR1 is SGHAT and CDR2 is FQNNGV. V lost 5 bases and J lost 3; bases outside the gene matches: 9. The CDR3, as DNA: TGTGCCAGCAGCCCAGGACAGGGTCGAATCTACGAGCAGTACTTC. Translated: CASSPGQGRIYEQYF.

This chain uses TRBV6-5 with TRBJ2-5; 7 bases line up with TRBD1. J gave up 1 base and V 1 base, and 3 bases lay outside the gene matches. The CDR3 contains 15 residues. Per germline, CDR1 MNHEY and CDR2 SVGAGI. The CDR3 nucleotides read TGTGCCAGCAGTTACTTGACAGGGATCCAAGAGACCCAGTACTTC. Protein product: CASSYLTGIQETQYF.

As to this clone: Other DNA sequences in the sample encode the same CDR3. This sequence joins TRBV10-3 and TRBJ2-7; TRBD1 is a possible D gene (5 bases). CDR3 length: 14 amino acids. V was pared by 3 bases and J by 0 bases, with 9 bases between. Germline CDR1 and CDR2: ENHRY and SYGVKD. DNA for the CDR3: TGTGCCATCAGTGACCAGGGTTACTCCTACGAGCAGTACTTC. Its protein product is CAISDQGYSYEQYF.

As DNA, the CDR3 is TGTGCCAGCAGTGAGTACAGGGGTGATAATGAAAAACTGTTTTTT. This sequence encodes CASSEYRGDNEKLFF. The V call is TRBV25-1, the J call TRBJ1-4, with 7 bases aligning to TRBD1. CDR3 length: 15 amino acids. The trim removed 3 bases at V and 4 bases at J, leaving 5 bases unmatched. CDR1 and CDR2 (germline): MGHDK, SYGVNS.

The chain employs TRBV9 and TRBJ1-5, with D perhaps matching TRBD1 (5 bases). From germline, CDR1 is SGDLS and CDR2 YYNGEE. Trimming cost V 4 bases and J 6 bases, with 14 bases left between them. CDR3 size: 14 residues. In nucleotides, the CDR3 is TGTGCCAGCAGCCCCGACGGGGGGTCTCAGCCCCAGCATTTT. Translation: CASSPDGGSQPQHF.

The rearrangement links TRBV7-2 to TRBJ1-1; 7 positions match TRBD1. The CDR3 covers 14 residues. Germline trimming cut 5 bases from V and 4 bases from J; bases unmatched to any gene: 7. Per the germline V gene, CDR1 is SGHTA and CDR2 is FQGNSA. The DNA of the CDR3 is TGTGCCAGCAGCCCAGACAGGGTTGGCACTGAAGCTTTCTTT. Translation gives CASSPDRVGTEAFF.

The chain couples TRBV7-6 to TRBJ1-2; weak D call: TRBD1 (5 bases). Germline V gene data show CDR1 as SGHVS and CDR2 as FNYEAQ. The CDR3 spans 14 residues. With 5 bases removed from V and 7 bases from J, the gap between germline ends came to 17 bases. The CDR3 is CASSQGLGLSGYTF. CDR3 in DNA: TGTGCCAGCAGCCAGGGTCTAGGCCTTAGTGGCTACACCTTC.

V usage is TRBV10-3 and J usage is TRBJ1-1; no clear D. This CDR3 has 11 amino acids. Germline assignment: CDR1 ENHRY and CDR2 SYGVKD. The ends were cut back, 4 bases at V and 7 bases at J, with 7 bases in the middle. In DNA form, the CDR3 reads TGTGCCATCAGTGCCCGGGGTGAAGCTTTCTTT. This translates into CAISARGEAFF.

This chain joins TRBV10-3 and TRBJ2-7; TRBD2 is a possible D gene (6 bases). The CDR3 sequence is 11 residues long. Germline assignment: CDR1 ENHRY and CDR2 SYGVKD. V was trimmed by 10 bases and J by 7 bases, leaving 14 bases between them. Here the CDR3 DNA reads TGTGCCACAGGACTACGGGAAGAGCAGTACTTC. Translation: CATGLREEQYF.

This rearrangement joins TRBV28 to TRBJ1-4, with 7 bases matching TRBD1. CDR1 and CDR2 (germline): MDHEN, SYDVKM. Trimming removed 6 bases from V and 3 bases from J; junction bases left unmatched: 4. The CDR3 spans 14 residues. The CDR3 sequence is CASSLGQPNEKLFF. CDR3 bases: TGTGCCAGCAGCTTGGGACAGCCTAATGAAAAACTGTTTTTT.

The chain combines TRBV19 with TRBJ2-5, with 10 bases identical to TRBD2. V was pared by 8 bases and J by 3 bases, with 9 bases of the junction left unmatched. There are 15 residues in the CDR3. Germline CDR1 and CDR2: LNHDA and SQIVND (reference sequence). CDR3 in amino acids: CASALGTSVKETQYF. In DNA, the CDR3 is TGTGCCAGTGCCCTCGGGACTAGCGTTAAAGAGACCCAGTACTTC.

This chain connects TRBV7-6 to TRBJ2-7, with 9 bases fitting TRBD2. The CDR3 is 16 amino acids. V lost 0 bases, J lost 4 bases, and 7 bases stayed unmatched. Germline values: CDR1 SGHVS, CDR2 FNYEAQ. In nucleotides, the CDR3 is TGTGCCAGCAGCTTAGCGGGTAGCGGGAGTTCATACGAGCAGTACTTC. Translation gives CASSLAGSGSSYEQYF.

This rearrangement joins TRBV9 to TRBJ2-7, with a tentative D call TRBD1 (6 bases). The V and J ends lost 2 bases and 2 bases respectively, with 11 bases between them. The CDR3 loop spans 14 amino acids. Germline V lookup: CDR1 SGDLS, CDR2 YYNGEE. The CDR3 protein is CASSVTGFTYEQYF. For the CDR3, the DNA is TGTGCCAGCAGCGTTACAGGGTTCACCTACGAGCAGTACTTC.

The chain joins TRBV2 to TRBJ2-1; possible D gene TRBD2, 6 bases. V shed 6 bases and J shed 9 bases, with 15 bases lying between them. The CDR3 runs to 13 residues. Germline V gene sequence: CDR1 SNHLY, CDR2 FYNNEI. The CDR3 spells CASSWRDESEQFF. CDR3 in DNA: TGTGCCAGCAGCTGGCGGGATGAAAGTGAGCAGTTCTTC.

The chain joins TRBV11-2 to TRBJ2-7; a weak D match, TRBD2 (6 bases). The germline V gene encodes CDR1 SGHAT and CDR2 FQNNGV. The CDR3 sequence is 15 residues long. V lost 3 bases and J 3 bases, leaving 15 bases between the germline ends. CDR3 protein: CASSFAEGIVYEQYF. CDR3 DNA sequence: TGTGCCAGCAGCTTCGCGGAGGGGATAGTCTACGAGCAGTACTTC.

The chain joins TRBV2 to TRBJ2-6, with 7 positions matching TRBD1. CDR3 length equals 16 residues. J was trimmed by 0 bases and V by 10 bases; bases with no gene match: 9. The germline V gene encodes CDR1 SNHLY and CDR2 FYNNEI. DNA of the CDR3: TGTGCCACCCGGGACAGTTTCTCCTCTGGGGCCAACGTCCTGACTTTC. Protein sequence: CATRDSFSSGANVLTF.

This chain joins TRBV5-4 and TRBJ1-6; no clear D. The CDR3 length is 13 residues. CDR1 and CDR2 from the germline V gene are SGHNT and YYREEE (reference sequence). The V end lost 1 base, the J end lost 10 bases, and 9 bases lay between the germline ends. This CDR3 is CASSLSESSPLHF. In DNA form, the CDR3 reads TGTGCCAGCAGCTTGTCGGAGAGCTCACCCCTCCACTTT. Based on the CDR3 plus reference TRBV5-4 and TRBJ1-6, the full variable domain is ETGVTQSPTHLIKTRGQQVTLRCSSQSGHNTVSWYQQALGQGPQFIFQYYREEENGRGNFPPRFSGLQFPNYSSELNVNALELDDSALYLCASSLSESSPLHFGNGTRLTVT.